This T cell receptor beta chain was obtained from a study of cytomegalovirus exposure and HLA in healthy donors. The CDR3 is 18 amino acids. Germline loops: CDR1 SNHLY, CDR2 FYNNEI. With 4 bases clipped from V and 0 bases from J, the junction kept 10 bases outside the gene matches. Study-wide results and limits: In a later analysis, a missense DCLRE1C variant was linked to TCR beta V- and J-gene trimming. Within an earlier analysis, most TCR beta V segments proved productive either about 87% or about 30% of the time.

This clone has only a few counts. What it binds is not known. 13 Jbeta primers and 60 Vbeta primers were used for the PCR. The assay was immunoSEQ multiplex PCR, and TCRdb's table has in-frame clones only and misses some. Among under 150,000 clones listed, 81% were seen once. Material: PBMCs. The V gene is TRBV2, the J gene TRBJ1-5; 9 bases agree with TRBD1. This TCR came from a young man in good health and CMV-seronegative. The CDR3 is CASSGKTGGIDSNQPQHF. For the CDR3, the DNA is TGTGCCAGCAGTGGAAAGACAGGGGGAATTGATAGCAATCAGCCCCAGCATTTT.